This T cell receptor (beta chain) came from a study of shared clonotypes between healthy human individuals. Germline V gene data show CDR1 as SEHNR and CDR2 as FQNEAQ (reference sequence). V shed 2 bases and J 2 bases; nucleotides not matched to a gene: 10. The CDR3 is made up of 17 amino acids. Profiled with immunoSEQ multiplex PCR; TCRdb holds only in-frame clones, not every one. The sample consists of approximately 340,000 clones, more than 60% of them appearing once. The sample consisted of memory CD4+ T cells sorted from blood. Subset described: CD45RA-negative fraction. This clonotype originated in a man younger than 45 in good health. The V and J genes are TRBV7-9 and TRBJ2-3; 7 nucleotides match TRBD2. The CDR3 sequence is CASSLSSLAAITDTQYF. The CDR3 coding sequence is TGTGCCAGCAGCTTAAGTTCCCTAGCGGCGATCACAGATACGCAGTATTTT.